This TCR beta chain originates from a study of T cell repertoires in cytomegalovirus infection. V was shortened by 4 bases and J by 1 base, with 16 bases between the two germline ends. Germline CDR1 reads SEHNR; CDR2 reads FQNEAQ (reference sequence). The CDR3 is made up of 16 amino acids. This clonotype was seen a few times. Antigen specificity is unknown. Each CDR3 protein gets one entry after TCRdb re-called the reads with MiXCR. The sample carries about 480,000 distinct CDR3 sequences, about 33% recorded once. The TCR originated in a human donor in good health (CMV status not recorded). Some clones in this sample may be carry-over from other donors' samples. The sample in question was cultured PBMCs, obtained from culture after CMV antigen stimulation. J is TRBJ2-5 and V is TRBV7-9; weak D call: TRBD1 (6 bases). As DNA, the CDR3 is TGTGCCAGCAGCTCAAATAGAGGGACAAGCCAAGAGACCCAGTACTTC. The encoded protein is CASSSNRGTSQETQYF.